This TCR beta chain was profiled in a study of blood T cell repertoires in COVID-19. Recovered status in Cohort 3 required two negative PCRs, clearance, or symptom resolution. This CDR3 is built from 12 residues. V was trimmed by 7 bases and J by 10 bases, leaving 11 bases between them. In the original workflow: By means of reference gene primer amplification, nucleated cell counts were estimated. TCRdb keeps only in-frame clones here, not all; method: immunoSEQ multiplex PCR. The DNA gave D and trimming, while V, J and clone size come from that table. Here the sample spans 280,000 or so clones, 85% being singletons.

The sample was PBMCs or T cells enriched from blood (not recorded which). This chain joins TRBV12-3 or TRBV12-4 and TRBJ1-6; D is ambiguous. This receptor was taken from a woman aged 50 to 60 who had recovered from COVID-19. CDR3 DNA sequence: TGTGCCAGCAAAGTGGGCTCCTCACCCCTCCACTTT. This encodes CASKVGSSPLHF.